The clone carrying this TCR beta chain was counted ten times or more. The antigen is not known. The TCRbeta library incorporated unique molecular identifiers. TCRdb redid the calling of the PCR reads with MiXCR, one entry per CDR3 protein. The table records about 260,000 distinct CDR3 sequences, roughly 8.2% of them present only once. V was clipped by 1 base and J by 7 bases, with 14 bases between them. Germline V lookup: CDR1 LNHNV, CDR2 YYDKDF (reference sequence). CDR3 length equals 16 residues. These data come from a study of T-cell reconstitution after alpha-beta-depleted transplantation in children. General study findings and limits: Certain patients had high TCRbeta diversity at day 60, and it came from recipient T cells and thymic progenitors that survived. Reportedly, roughly two months post-transplant, alpha-beta T cells arose from several hundred expanded graft clones.

The sequenced sample was PBMCs, mostly from graft donor cells, obtained 180 days after TCRalphabeta/CD19-depleted stem cell transplant. The chain is built from TRBV15 and TRBJ1-6, with D perhaps TRBD1 (5 bases). The receptor was derived from a male patient between 10 and 17 years old who had a stem cell transplant for acute lymphoblastic leukemia, so the T cells may come from the graft donor. The CDR3 DNA is TGTGCCACCAGCAGAGCTTCCGGGACGGGGAATTCACCCCTCCACTTT. It yields the protein CATSRASGTGNSPLHF. Variable domain in full (rest from reference TRBV15 and TRBJ1-6): DAMVIQNPRYQVTQFGKPVTLSCSQTLNHNVMYWYQQKSSQAPKLLFHYYDKDFNNEADTPDNFQSRRPNTSFCFLDIRSPGLGDTAMYLCATSRASGTGNSPLHFGNGTRLTVT.